This TCR beta chain was captured by sequencing in a study of blood T cell repertoires in COVID-19. Whole-study context: Sources were T cells, B-cell-depleted T cells, or PBMCs; the material itself was cDNA or gDNA.

The CDR3 consists of 16 residues. Germline loops: CDR1 SGHDN, CDR2 FVKESK. V lost 1 base to trimming and J lost 0 bases, with 12 bases between them. Assay: immunoSEQ multiplex PCR; the TCRdb copy retains only in-frame clones and omits some. The sample shows just over 60,000 clones, less than 80% of them seen only once. The V gene is TRBV14, the J gene TRBJ1-2; D is perhaps TRBD1 (6 bases). Specimen: peripheral blood. The clonotype was recovered from a man in his 60s with acute or convalescent COVID-19. The CDR3 DNA follows: TGTGCCAGCAGCCAAGTAAGGGGGATGTCTAACTATGGCTACACCTTC. It is translated as CASSQVRGMSNYGYTF. The full variable domain, completed using reference TRBV14 and TRBJ1-2, is EAGVTQFPSHSVIEKGQTVTLRCDPISGHDNLYWYRRVMGKEIKFLLHFVKESKQDESGMPNNRFLAERTGGTYSTLKVQPAELEDSGVYFCASSQVRGMSNYGYTFGSGTRLTVV.